Listed below are T cell receptor beta chains from one sample, sequenced in a study of blood T cell repertoires in COVID-19. TCRdb keeps only in-frame clones here, not all; method: immunoSEQ multiplex PCR. The sample shows some 15,000 clones, approximately 90% of them seen only once. Source material: peripheral blood. The receptor set was obtained from a human donor in a cohort sampled during active COVID-19. The CDR3 runs from the conserved cysteine through the conserved F or W. Fields, in order: clone size, D gene, V gene, J gene, CDR3 DNA, CDR3 protein. D genes are given only for firm matches. The size field is filled for only some rows; it gives once, few, many or a size class.

clone_size: NA; d_call: TRBD2; v_call: TRBV5-6; j_call: TRBJ2-7; cdr3_nt: TGTGCCAGCAGCTCTAGCGGGGCGTCCTACGAGCAGTACTTC; cdr3_aa: CASSSSGASYEQYF
clone_size: NA; d_call: NA; v_call: TRBV5-5; j_call: TRBJ2-3; cdr3_nt: TGTGCCAGCAGCTCTGACAGTCGGACGCAGTATTTT; cdr3_aa: CASSSDSRTQYF
clone_size: NA; d_call: NA; v_call: TRBV6-2/TRBV6-3; j_call: TRBJ2-3; cdr3_nt: TGTGCCAGCAGTTTCCAGGGAAGGGGAGATACGCAGTATTTT; cdr3_aa: CASSFQGRGDTQYF
clone_size: NA; d_call: NA; v_call: TRBV24-1; j_call: TRBJ2-7; cdr3_nt: TGTGCCACCAGTACACCGGGTCGGTCCTACGAGCAGTACTTC; cdr3_aa: CATSTPGRSYEQYF
clone_size: NA; d_call: NA; v_call: TRBV5-6; j_call: TRBJ2-3; cdr3_nt: TGTGCCAGCAGCTTGGGCGTTGCCCTGTGGGATACGCAGTATTTT; cdr3_aa: CASSLGVALWDTQYF
clone_size: NA; d_call: NA; v_call: TRBV19; j_call: TRBJ2-5; cdr3_nt: TGTGCCAGTAGTAGTCGGGGATCAGAGACCCAGTACTTC; cdr3_aa: CASSSRGSETQYF
clone_size: NA; d_call: TRBD2; v_call: TRBV11-2; j_call: TRBJ2-1; cdr3_nt: TGTGCCAGCAGCTATACTAGCGGGGGTTACAATGAGCAGTTCTTC; cdr3_aa: CASSYTSGGYNEQFF
clone_size: NA; d_call: NA; v_call: TRBV20-1; j_call: TRBJ2-3; cdr3_nt: TGCAGTGCTAGTGTGGGGGCGGGAGGCACAGATACGCAGTATTTT; cdr3_aa: CSASVGAGGTDTQYF
clone_size: once; d_call: TRBD2; v_call: TRBV2; j_call: TRBJ2-3; cdr3_nt: TGTGCCAGCAGGAAGCCACTAGCGGGAGTACAACCAGATACGCAGTATTTT; cdr3_aa: CASRKPLAGVQPDTQYF
clone_size: NA; d_call: TRBD2; v_call: TRBV15; j_call: TRBJ2-2; cdr3_nt: TGTGCCACGGGACTAGCGGGAGGCACCGGGGAGCTGTTTTTT; cdr3_aa: CATGLAGGTGELFF
clone_size: NA; d_call: NA; v_call: TRBV6-4; j_call: TRBJ2-7; cdr3_nt: TGTGCCAGCAGTCATCTCCTTAGGGGGCTAGCGTACAACGAGCAGTACTTC; cdr3_aa: CASSHLLRGLAYNEQYF
clone_size: NA; d_call: NA; v_call: TRBV27; j_call: TRBJ2-1; cdr3_nt: TGTGCCGCAGTCCCCTTGGCTCGGGAATGGTATGAGCAGTTCTTC; cdr3_aa: CAAVPLAREWYEQFF
clone_size: NA; d_call: NA; v_call: TRBV27; j_call: TRBJ1-6; cdr3_nt: TGTGCCAGCAGTTCGGGAAATTCACCCCTCCACTTT; cdr3_aa: CASSSGNSPLHF
clone_size: NA; d_call: TRBD1; v_call: TRBV29-1; j_call: TRBJ1-1; cdr3_nt: TGCAGCGGACAGGGGATTATGAACACTGAAGCTTTCTTT; cdr3_aa: CSGQGIMNTEAFF
clone_size: NA; d_call: TRBD1; v_call: TRBV18; j_call: TRBJ2-1; cdr3_nt: TGTGCCAGCTCAGCCCTCGACAGGGCCAATGAGCAGTTCTTC; cdr3_aa: CASSALDRANEQFF
clone_size: once; d_call: TRBD2; v_call: TRBV15; j_call: TRBJ2-7; cdr3_nt: TGTGCCACCAGCAGAGATGGGGGACTAGCGGGAGCCTACGAGCAGTACTTC; cdr3_aa: CATSRDGGLAGAYEQYF
clone_size: few; d_call: NA; v_call: TRBV10-3; j_call: TRBJ1-6; cdr3_nt: TGTGCCATCAAAGCGGATTTAGGATCACCCCTCCACTTT; cdr3_aa: CAIKADLGSPLHF
clone_size: NA; d_call: NA; v_call: TRBV30; j_call: TRBJ2-1; cdr3_nt: TGTGCCTGGAGACTAGGAACTTGGAATGAGCAGTTCTTC; cdr3_aa: CAWRLGTWNEQFF
clone_size: NA; d_call: NA; v_call: TRBV30; j_call: TRBJ1-6; cdr3_nt: TGTGCCTCCAAAAGGCAGCGAAATTCACCCCTCCACTTT; cdr3_aa: CASKRQRNSPLHF
clone_size: NA; d_call: TRBD2; v_call: TRBV11-2; j_call: TRBJ2-7; cdr3_nt: TGTGCCAGCCGTCGGGGACGGGAGGGAGATGAGCAGTACTTC; cdr3_aa: CASRRGREGDEQYF
clone_size: NA; d_call: TRBD1; v_call: TRBV19; j_call: TRBJ1-1; cdr3_nt: TGTGCCGCCCTGACAGGGGGGACTGAAGCTTTCTTT; cdr3_aa: CAALTGGTEAFF
clone_size: NA; d_call: NA; v_call: TRBV27; j_call: TRBJ1-5; cdr3_nt: TGTGCCAGCAGTTTGACTGGAAGCAATCAGCCCCAGCATTTT; cdr3_aa: CASSLTGSNQPQHF
clone_size: NA; d_call: NA; v_call: TRBV18; j_call: TRBJ1-1; cdr3_nt: TGTGCCAGCTCACCAGCCCTCCATTCGTTCGGGAACACTGAAGCTTTCTTT; cdr3_aa: CASSPALHSFGNTEAFF
clone_size: once; d_call: NA; v_call: TRBV12-3/TRBV12-4; j_call: TRBJ1-6; cdr3_nt: TGTGCCAGCACCTTGGGAGGCCTTTCACCCCTCCACTTT; cdr3_aa: CASTLGGLSPLHF
clone_size: NA; d_call: NA; v_call: TRBV28; j_call: TRBJ2-5; cdr3_nt: TGTGCCAGCAGTTTAACTCCTACCTCACCAGAGACCCAGTACTTC; cdr3_aa: CASSLTPTSPETQYF
clone_size: few; d_call: NA; v_call: TRBV30; j_call: TRBJ1-2; cdr3_nt: TGTGCCTGGAGTGTCTTGAGGGGCTACACCTTC; cdr3_aa: CAWSVLRGYTF
clone_size: NA; d_call: TRBD2; v_call: TRBV11-3; j_call: TRBJ2-1; cdr3_nt: TGTGCCAGCAGCTTACAGGCGGGAGCTAGCTCCTACAATGAGCAGTTCTTC; cdr3_aa: CASSLQAGASSYNEQFF
clone_size: NA; d_call: TRBD2; v_call: TRBV10-3; j_call: TRBJ2-4; cdr3_nt: TGTGCCATCAGTACAATAGCGGGGGGAGCCAAAAACATTCAGTACTTC; cdr3_aa: CAISTIAGGAKNIQYF